This T cell receptor beta chain came from a study of beta chain features in type 1 diabetes. The wider study: The study examined about 100,000,000 sorted cells across all samples.

General study findings and limits: Patients' naive, central memory and regulatory TCRB repertoires appeared more alike than those of healthy donors.

The authors sorted CD4+ naive, central memory, regulatory and stem cell-like memory cells via CD45RO/CCR7/CD25/CD127/CD95/CD27. V dropped 6 bases and J dropped 2; count of bases not matched to a gene: 6. The CDR3 covers 14 residues. Germline loops: CDR1 MNHEY, CDR2 SVGAGI. The table lists this clone with a few counts. Its antigen is as yet unknown. Expressed TCRB transcripts were sequenced after all isolated RNA was converted to cDNA. Data came from immunoSEQ multiplex PCR; TCRdb stores just in-frame clones and leaves some out. Found here are 15,000 to 17,000 clones, 43% of them singletons; the top ten hold approximately 0.5%.

This sequence was found in a woman in her 40s in good health. Source material: stem cell memory CD4+ T cells from blood. This chain uses TRBV6-5 with TRBJ2-5, with 7 bases matching TRBD2. The chain's CDR3 is CASSLGGYQETQYF. CDR3 bases: TGTGCCAGCAGCCTGGGAGGGTATCAAGAGACCCAGTACTTC.